This record covers a single TCR beta chain. Its antigen is unidentified. Germline CDR1 reads MNHEY; CDR2 reads SVGAGI. This CDR3 region has 14 residues. Deletions cut 10 bases from V and 9 bases from J, with 19 bases between. This specimen belongs to a study of T-cell memory formation after mild COVID-19. Across the study: TCR clusters showed largely donor specificity. General study points: That cross-reactive memory joined was suggested by some responding clones appearing in pre-infection memory.

From 5'RACE with constant-segment primers came TCR alpha and TCR beta cDNA libraries that carried sample barcodes and UMIs. TCRdb reprocessed the 5' RACE reads with MiXCR, giving one entry per CDR3 protein. Seen here are 550,000 to 600,000 distinct CDR3 sequences, 15% to 20% observed once, and the top ten hold roughly 8%. The chain has TRBV6-5 and TRBJ1-6, with D uncertain. The source material was PBMCs or a T cell subset sorted from them (not recorded which). The clonotype was recovered from an adult woman who had mild COVID-19 (a few samples of this study predate the infection). Cell type and time point are not known. The CDR3 DNA is TGTGCCACCGATCCCGGGCACCCGGGTTCACCCCTCCACTTT. As protein: CATDPGHPGSPLHF.